This entry lists 2 T cell receptor beta chains sequenced from one sample in a study of cytomegalovirus exposure and HLA in healthy donors. PCR employed 60 Vbeta and 13 Jbeta primers. Profiling relied on immunoSEQ multiplex PCR, and the TCRdb table lists in-frame clones only, not all of them. The sample lists 70,000 to 100,000 clones, nearly 80% occurring once. Sequences were obtained from PBMCs. The receptors stem from a woman between 50 and 59 years old in good health and CMV-seropositive.

The chain combines TRBV18 with TRBJ1-1; the D gene is possibly TRBD1 (6 bases). The CDR3 length is 14 residues. The V and J ends lost 3 bases and 3 bases respectively, with 11 bases between them. CDR1 and CDR2 (germline): KGHSH, LQKENI. The CDR3 DNA sequence: TGTGCCAGCTCACCCCCAGGGGTTGACACTGAAGCTTTCTTT. Protein: CASSPPGVDTEAFF. Variable domain in full (rest from reference TRBV18 and TRBJ1-1): NAGVMQNPRHLVRRRGQEARLRCSPMKGHSHVYWYRQLPEEGLKFMVYLQKENIIDESGMPKERFSAEFPKEGPSILRIQQVVRGDSAAYFCASSPPGVDTEAFFGQGTRLTVV.

CDR3 sequence reads: CASSITGGAGQPQHF. Written as DNA, the CDR3 is TGTGCCAGTAGTATAACAGGGGGCGCAGGTCAGCCCCAGCATTTT. The chain employs TRBV19 and TRBJ1-5; 9 bases match TRBD1. V lost 2 bases, J lost 6 bases, and 5 bases stayed unmatched. The CDR3 length is 15 residues. Germline CDR1 reads LNHDA; CDR2 reads SQIVND (reference sequence).